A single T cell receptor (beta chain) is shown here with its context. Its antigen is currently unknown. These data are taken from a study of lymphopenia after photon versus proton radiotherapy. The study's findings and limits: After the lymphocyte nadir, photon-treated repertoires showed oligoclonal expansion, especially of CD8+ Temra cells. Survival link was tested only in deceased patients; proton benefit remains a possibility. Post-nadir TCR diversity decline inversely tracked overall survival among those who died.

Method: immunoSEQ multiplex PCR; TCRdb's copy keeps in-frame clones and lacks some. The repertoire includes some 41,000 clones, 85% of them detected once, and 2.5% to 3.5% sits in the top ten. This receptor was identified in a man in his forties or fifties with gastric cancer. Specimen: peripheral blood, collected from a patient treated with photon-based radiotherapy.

The CDR3 here is CAITEQGSNYGYTF. CDR3 sequence (DNA): TGTGCCATCACGGAACAGGGAAGTAACTATGGCTACACCTTC. The chain uses TRBV10-3 and TRBJ1-2, with D perhaps matching TRBD1 (6 bases). The germline V gene encodes CDR1 ENHRY and CDR2 SYGVKD. Trimming cost V 7 bases and J 1 base, with 13 bases left between them. This CDR3 has 14 residues.